This TCR beta chain was documented in a study of blood T cell repertoires in COVID-19. The overall study: In each case, the material was cDNA or gDNA derived from T cells, B-cell-depleted T cells, or PBMCs.

Per the authors' pipeline: Nucleated cell counts were estimated from reference gene primer amplification. TCRdb's copy holds only in-frame clones and misses some; the assay was immunoSEQ multiplex PCR. V and J calls plus clone size are reproduced from that table; the DNA served to infer D and trimming. The table includes tens of thousands of clones, about 82% detected once. Germline V gene data show CDR1 as LNHDA and CDR2 as SQIVND (reference sequence). J gave up 4 bases and V 1 base, and 7 bases lay outside the gene matches. This CDR3 is built from 18 residues. A few counts support this clone. The V and J genes are TRBV19 and TRBJ2-6, with 10 bases identical to TRBD1. The TCR originated in a human donor with active COVID-19. The donor label of this sample is uncertain. Material: peripheral blood. CDR3 loop: CASSIVGTGASGANVLTF. In nucleotides, the CDR3 is TGTGCCAGTAGTATAGTTGGGACAGGGGCGTCGGGGGCCAACGTCCTGACTTTC.